The 4 T cell receptor beta chains reported below all come from one sample, sequenced in a study of tumor and adjacent non-tumor tissue in lung cancer. The library came from three nested PCR rounds adapted from ARM-PCR protocols. TCRdb reanalysed the multiplex PCR reads using MiXCR and keeps one entry per CDR3 protein. The sample yields about 100,000 distinct CDR3 sequences, around three fifths seen once. The template was RNA from unsorted bulk tissue. More than 3 cm separated this lung sample from the edge of the tumor. The sample comprised distant non-tumor lung tissue. These receptors all come from a man aged 30 to 39 with non-small cell lung cancer.

The genes are TRBV7-2 and TRBJ2-7; 9 positions agree with TRBD1. This CDR3 spans 14 amino acids. In germline, CDR1 is SGHTA, CDR2 FQGNSA. V lost 5 bases to trimming and J lost 7 bases; unmatched junction nucleotides: 9. CDR3 DNA: TGTGCCAGCAGCCTGGGACAGGGAGGTGGGGAGCAGTACTTC. It specifies CASSLGQGGGEQYF.

This clonotype was recorded a few times. Being one base from a much bigger clone, this may be a read error. CDR3 coding DNA: TGCAGTGCTAGGGTGGGCAGGGGGGCCTACGAGCAGTACTTC. This gives the protein CSARVGRGAYEQYF. The genes are TRBV20-1 and TRBJ2-7; possibly TRBD1 for D (7 bases). The CDR3 loop spans 14 amino acids. V was clipped by 3 bases and J by 2 bases, with 14 bases between them. Germline CDR1 DFQATT, CDR2 SNEGSKA (reference sequence).

A few counts support this clonotype. This sequence joins TRBV11-2 and TRBJ2-7; D is ambiguous. This CDR3 has 13 residues. The V end lost 5 bases, the J end lost 2 bases, and 10 bases lay between the germline ends. Germline CDR1 SGHAT, CDR2 FQNNGV. The chain's CDR3 is CASSPGATYEQYF. The CDR3 DNA sequence: TGTGCCAGCAGCCCGGGCGCTACCTACGAGCAGTACTTC.

A remark on this clonotype: With a much larger clone just one base away, this may be a read error. The chain employs TRBV20-1 and TRBJ2-1, with D uncertain. Trimming pared 3 bases from V and 5 bases from J, leaving 14 bases between. Germline CDR1 reads DFQATT; CDR2 reads SNEGSKA (reference sequence). The CDR3 contains 14 residues. The DNA for the CDR3 is TGCAGTGCTAGTACGCGCCCCGGCCACAATGAGCAGTTCTTC. It specifies CSASTRPGHNEQFF.